This TCR beta chain was identified during a study of CD8+ T cells in alopecia areata (dated by TCRdb to the late 2010s). About the full investigation: Treated patients were enrolled in an open-label pilot trial of oral tofacitinib at 5 to 10 mg twice daily for moderate-to-severe alopecia areata. Tofacitinib was given for 6 to 18 months, followed by 6 months of follow-up off drug to assess delayed response and recurrence. Human TCRbeta sequencing covered scalp tissue and sorted CD4+ and CD8+ peripheral blood T cells from patchy and totalis/universalis alopecia areata patients and healthy controls. The RNA source kit depended on sample type: the PAXgene miRNA kit for fixed scalp, the miRNeasy kit for PBMCs, and the RNeasy kit for mouse skin. immunoSEQ multiplex PCR using 35 Vbeta forward primers and 13 Jbeta reverse primers was used to amplify TCRbeta CDR3 regions. Biopsies were taken from tofacitinib-treated patients at baseline and at 4 and 24 weeks of treatment, and a later scalp biopsy was taken in several of the tofacitinib-treated patients. Scalp clonality was compared across normal scalp (n=4), patchy alopecia areata scalp (n=8), and alopecia totalis/universalis scalp (n=8). For the treated patients, the SALT score, which quantifies what percentage of scalp surface area is affected, served as the measure of disease severity. To study T cell clonal expansion in alopecia areata, the researchers applied high-throughput TCRbeta sequencing to both the C3H/HeJ mouse model and human patients. What the research found in general, with its limitations: The treated cohort was small, with a single nonresponder, so links between baseline CD8+ expansion and response need larger studies. Compared with mice, TCR sequences shared between patients were less clear, possibly partly because of HLA diversity across the patient population. Scalp clonality and the number of expanded CD8+ clones among the top 100 scalp clones were significantly decreased by tofacitinib. Scalp TCR repertoire analysis is complicated because resident alphabeta T cells in normal human skin are also sequenced, whereas mouse skin is dominated by gammadelta T cells. Compared with normal scalp, lesional scalp, particularly in alopecia totalis/universalis, had higher clonality and more expanded CD8+ clones, which suggests antigenic drive. Many expanded lesional clones were found to persist in scalp and blood during tofacitinib treatment, and relapse after treatment cessation may be partly explained by this persistence.

Libraries were constructed by the immunoSEQ multiplex PCR assay. RNA was extracted from all samples and reverse transcribed into cDNA, which served as template for TCR sequencing. SuperScript III was used to make first-strand cDNA, primed with a 2:1 mix of oligo-dT and random hexamers. Amplification bias was assessed with a synthetic immune receptor repertoire, and residual bias was removed computationally. For the original study's pipeline: Raw reads were preprocessed for error removal, and CDR3 was defined according to IMGT conventions as running from the conserved cysteine to phenylalanine. Clonality was calculated as 1 minus Shannon entropy normalized by log2 of the number of productive unique TCRs. Scalp TCRbeta sequences were cross-referenced with sorted blood CD4 and CD8 repertoires so that the CD4 or CD8 identity of scalp clones could be inferred. As stored in TCRdb, this immuneACCESS dataset retains in-frame rearrangements with V and J assigned. A fraction of the clones does not appear; measured against another copy, unresolved V genes explain less than half of the discrepancy, and the remainder lacks a known reason. V and J calls plus clone size are reproduced from that table; the DNA served to infer D and trimming. This sample holds about 160,000 clones; approximately 60% were observed only once. 13% to 15% of the sample is held by the ten biggest clonotypes.

Note on this clone: Its antigen target is currently unknown. One base away there is no much larger clone; base qualities are not given.

Ends trimmed: V by 4 bases, J by 2 bases; bases unmatched to a gene: 6. Reading from cysteine to phenylalanine, the CDR3 counts 15 amino acids. The only DNA kept is the CDR3, 45 bases in frame from the first base. CDR1 and CDR2, looked up from the germline V gene, are SGHDT and YYEEEE. Sample time point, as interpreted from the label and publication: around 22 weeks on oral tofacitinib. Reading the label with the study, this specimen's treatment or condition is: oral pan-JAK inhibitor, 5-10 mg twice daily. From alopecia areata patients, peripheral blood was collected along with lesional scalp punch biopsies. PBMCs were separated by density centrifugation and stained for CD3, CD4 and CD8, after which CD4+ and CD8+ T cells were sorted on a FACSAria.

The origin of this receptor is a human donor with alopecia areata. The chain was built from TRBV5-6 and TRBJ2-3; 8 central bases correspond to TRBD2. The input for sequencing was CD4+ T cells sorted from blood, taken at week 24, from a patient treated with tofacitinib. The CDR3 is CASSLGTSFTDTQYF. The DNA sequence is as follows: TGTGCCAGCAGCCTCGGGACTAGTTTCACAGATACGCAGTATTTT.